The entry below describes one TCR beta chain. Germline V gene data show CDR1 as LNHNV and CDR2 as YYDKDF (reference sequence). The CDR3 is made up of 18 amino acids. The J segment lost 3 bases and the V segment lost 1 base, leaving 12 bases of the junction unmatched. This record comes from a study of blood T cell repertoires in COVID-19. For the study at large: The samples span acute and convalescent COVID-19 from the United States, Italy and Spain. PBMCs, B-cell-depleted T cells, or T cells provided the cDNA or gDNA that made up the material.

The protocol was immunoSEQ multiplex PCR, while the TCRdb copy is restricted to in-frame clones and leaves out a portion. The data show 250,000 to 300,000 clones, roughly 89% seen once. The material sequenced was peripheral blood. The J gene is TRBJ2-7, the V gene TRBV15; 10 nucleotides match TRBD2. This clonotype was sampled from a woman aged 40 to 55 who had recovered from COVID-19. The CDR3 nucleotides are TGTGCCACCAGCAGAGTTAGCGGGAGGTCCGACGGGGTCTACGAGCAGTACTTC. This translates into CATSRVSGRSDGVYEQYF.